Listed below are T cell receptor beta chains from one sample, sequenced in a study of blood T cells in healthy people across ages. TCRdb re-called the 5' RACE reads with MiXCR, one entry per CDR3 protein. This sample carries 780,000 or so distinct CDR3 sequences, approximately 53% of them seen once, and the ten largest clones take approximately 24%. Sequenced material: blood. Source of these receptors: a man between 40 and 49 years old in good health. Each CDR3 is given with its conserved first and last residue. Fields, in order: clone size, D gene, J gene, V gene, CDR3 length, CDR3 protein, CDR3 DNA. A D gene is named only where the DNA matches it firmly. Some rows mark clone size as missing; the rest say once, few, many or name a class of expanded clone.

size: .
D: TRBD1
J: TRBJ2-4
V: TRBV28
length: 14
CDR3: CASSRETGFGIQYF
DNA: TGTGCCAGCAGTCGAGAGACAGGGTTTGGCATTCAGTACTTC

size: .
D: TRBD1
J: TRBJ2-7
V: TRBV6-6
length: 13
CDR3: CASSWTGGDEQYF
DNA: TGTGCCAGCAGTTGGACAGGGGGCGACGAGCAGTACTTC

size: few
D: .
J: TRBJ2-7
V: TRBV5-1
length: 13
CDR3: CASSLGQRVEQYF
DNA: TGCGCCAGCAGCTTGGGACAGAGGGTCGAGCAGTACTTC

size: .
D: .
J: TRBJ2-7
V: TRBV28
length: 13
CDR3: CASSLYRRDEQYF
DNA: TGTGCCAGCAGTCTCTACAGGCGCGACGAGCAGTACTTC

size: .
D: .
J: TRBJ2-7
V: TRBV6-6
length: 16
CDR3: CASSYSAASETYEQYF
DNA: TGTGCCAGCAGTTACTCGGCAGCGAGCGAGACCTACGAGCAGTACTTC

size: .
D: .
J: TRBJ2-4
V: TRBV7-2
length: 12
CDR3: CASSLPEPHRYF
DNA: TGTGCCAGCAGCTTACCTGAACCTCACCGGTACTTC

size: .
D: .
J: TRBJ1-5
V: TRBV6-5
length: 17
CDR3: CASSYSFLGVGNQPQHF
DNA: TGTGCCAGCAGTTACAGCTTTCTCGGGGTGGGCAATCAGCCCCAGCATTTT

size: .
D: .
J: TRBJ2-1
V: TRBV28
length: 11
CDR3: CASAPGYEQFF
DNA: TGTGCCAGTGCCCCAGGTTATGAGCAGTTCTTC

size: .
D: TRBD2
J: TRBJ2-7
V: TRBV10-3
length: 15
CDR3: CAISETGTSGPEQYF
DNA: TGTGCCATCAGTGAAACCGGGACTAGCGGACCCGAGCAGTACTTC

size: .
D: .
J: TRBJ2-1
V: TRBV7-9
length: 13
CDR3: CASSQDGYNEQFF
DNA: TGTGCCAGCAGCCAGGACGGATACAATGAGCAGTTCTTC

size: .
D: .
J: TRBJ2-5
V: TRBV9
length: 15
CDR3: CASSVAAGAGETQYF
DNA: TGTGCCAGCAGCGTAGCGGCGGGGGCGGGAGAGACCCAGTACTTC

size: .
D: .
J: TRBJ2-1
V: TRBV6-1
length: 15
CDR3: CASNRDRTLNFEQFF
DNA: TGTGCCAGCAACAGAGACAGAACCCTCAATTTCGAGCAGTTCTTC

size: few
D: TRBD2
J: TRBJ2-1
V: TRBV14
length: 14
CDR3: CASSQFTSGDKQFF
DNA: TGTGCCAGCAGCCAATTTACTAGCGGGGATAAGCAGTTCTTC

size: once
D: TRBD2
J: TRBJ2-6
V: TRBV6-1
length: 19
CDR3: CANSPLGTSGFSGANVLTF
DNA: TGTGCCAACAGTCCCCTAGGGACTAGCGGCTTCTCTGGGGCCAACGTCCTGACTTTC

size: few
D: .
J: TRBJ2-5
V: TRBV3-1
length: 13
CDR3: CASSQGPRETQYF
DNA: TGTGCCAGCAGCCAGGGGCCCCGGGAGACCCAGTACTTC

size: .
D: TRBD1
J: TRBJ2-7
V: TRBV27
length: 16
CDR3: CASSSLIGTGVDEQYF
DNA: TGTGCCAGCAGTTCCTTGATCGGGACAGGGGTGGACGAGCAGTACTTC

size: .
D: .
J: TRBJ1-2
V: TRBV7-9
length: 12
CDR3: CASSPKDYGYTF
DNA: TGTGCCAGCAGCCCCAAAGACTATGGCTACACCTTC

size: few
D: TRBD2
J: TRBJ2-7
V: TRBV11-2
length: 16
CDR3: CASRQLAGRSSYEQYF
DNA: TGTGCCAGCAGGCAACTAGCGGGCCGGAGCTCCTACGAGCAGTACTTC

size: few
D: .
J: TRBJ2-2
V: TRBV11-1
length: 12
CDR3: CASSTAVGELFF
DNA: TGTGCCAGCAGCACAGCTGTCGGGGAGCTGTTTTTT

size: .
D: .
J: TRBJ2-7
V: TRBV5-5
length: 13
CDR3: CASSARAYYEQYF
DNA: TGTGCCAGCAGCGCCCGGGCCTACTACGAGCAGTACTTC

size: many
D: TRBD1
J: TRBJ1-2
V: TRBV27
length: 12
CDR3: CASRDRGSGYTF
DNA: TGTGCCAGCAGGGACAGGGGGTCTGGCTACACCTTC

size: .
D: .
J: TRBJ2-3
V: TRBV5-1
length: 15
CDR3: CASSQTGLNTDTQYF
DNA: TGCGCCAGCAGCCAAACAGGGCTCAACACAGATACGCAGTATTTT

size: .
D: TRBD1
J: TRBJ1-2
V: TRBV28
length: 13
CDR3: CASEWDSNYGYTF
DNA: TGTGCCAGCGAGTGGGACAGCAACTATGGCTACACCTTC

size: .
D: .
J: TRBJ1-2
V: TRBV29-1
length: 11
CDR3: CSVGDGYGYTF
DNA: TGCAGCGTAGGGGACGGCTATGGCTACACCTTC

size: .
D: TRBD2
J: TRBJ2-1
V: TRBV7-3
length: 18
CDR3: CASSFDPRASGKKNEQFF
DNA: TGTGCCAGCAGTTTCGACCCTAGGGCTAGCGGGAAAAAGAATGAGCAGTTCTTC

size: .
D: TRBD2
J: TRBJ2-7
V: TRBV7-2
length: 16
CDR3: CASSLGRTSGNYEQYF
DNA: TGTGCCAGCAGCCTGGGTAGGACTAGCGGGAACTACGAGCAGTACTTC

size: .
D: .
J: TRBJ1-1
V: TRBV7-8
length: 15
CDR3: CASSLRQVGGAEAFF
DNA: TGTGCCAGCAGCTTACGGCAGGTGGGGGGCGCTGAAGCTTTCTTT

size: .
D: .
J: TRBJ2-3
V: TRBV18
length: 15
CDR3: CASSPVAGPTDTQYF
DNA: TGTGCCAGCTCACCAGTGGCGGGGCCCACAGATACGCAGTATTTT

size: .
D: TRBD1
J: TRBJ2-2
V: TRBV6-6
length: 15
CDR3: CASRAGTGNTGELFF
DNA: TGTGCCAGCAGAGCCGGGACAGGGAACACCGGGGAGCTGTTTTTT

size: .
D: TRBD1
J: TRBJ2-6
V: TRBV11-2
length: 18
CDR3: CASSLAGRGRSGANVLTF
DNA: TGTGCCAGCAGCTTAGCTGGCAGGGGGCGTAGTGGGGCCAACGTCCTGACTTTC

size: .
D: .
J: TRBJ2-7
V: TRBV5-1
length: 15
CDR3: CASSLGGETYNEQYF
DNA: TGCGCCAGCAGCTTGGGCGGGGAGACCTACAATGAGCAGTACTTC

size: few
D: .
J: TRBJ2-3
V: TRBV20-1
length: 12
CDR3: CSARQWGDTQYF
DNA: TGCAGTGCTAGACAGTGGGGGGATACGCAGTATTTT

size: .
D: .
J: TRBJ2-1
V: TRBV7-2
length: 11
CDR3: CASSLGSIPFF
DNA: TGTGCCAGCAGCTTAGGTAGTATCCCGTTCTTC

size: .
D: TRBD2
J: TRBJ2-1
V: TRBV7-7
length: 16
CDR3: CASSYSGLAGMSEQFF
DNA: TGTGCCAGCAGCTACTCCGGACTAGCGGGAATGTCGGAGCAGTTCTTC

size: .
D: TRBD1
J: TRBJ2-7
V: TRBV11-1
length: 15
CDR3: CASSLVQGDSYEQYF
DNA: TGTGCCAGCAGCTTAGTACAGGGGGACTCCTACGAGCAGTACTTC

size: .
D: .
J: TRBJ1-2
V: TRBV5-1
length: 14
CDR3: CASSLSAGHYGYTF
DNA: TGCGCCAGCAGCTTGTCGGCAGGCCACTATGGCTACACCTTC

size: few
D: .
J: TRBJ2-7
V: TRBV28
length: 14
CDR3: CASSLVRRPYEQYF
DNA: TGTGCCAGCAGCTTAGTCAGACGTCCCTACGAGCAGTACTTC

size: few
D: .
J: TRBJ2-4
V: TRBV11-2
length: 14
CDR3: CASSLWRAKNIQYF
DNA: TGTGCCAGCAGCTTATGGAGGGCCAAAAACATTCAGTACTTC

size: .
D: .
J: TRBJ1-4
V: TRBV10-3
length: 12
CDR3: CAISEEREKLFF
DNA: TGTGCCATCAGTGAGGAACGCGAAAAACTGTTTTTT

size: .
D: TRBD1
J: TRBJ2-5
V: TRBV27
length: 14
CDR3: CASRVLDRVETQYF
DNA: TGTGCCAGCAGAGTCCTTGACAGGGTAGAGACCCAGTACTTC

size: .
D: .
J: TRBJ1-2
V: TRBV5-6
length: 14
CDR3: CASSLGQLNYGYTF
DNA: TGTGCCAGCAGTCTCGGACAGTTAAACTATGGCTACACCTTC

size: few
D: TRBD2
J: TRBJ2-5
V: TRBV2
length: 12
CDR3: CAGRGVQETQYF
DNA: TGTGCCGGCCGGGGGGTACAAGAGACCCAGTACTTC

size: once
D: TRBD2
J: TRBJ2-3
V: TRBV3-1
length: 16
CDR3: CASSWGLAGAVDTQYF
DNA: TGTGCCAGCAGCTGGGGACTAGCGGGAGCAGTAGATACGCAGTATTTT

size: .
D: TRBD1
J: TRBJ2-7
V: TRBV6-2/TRBV6-3
length: 13
CDR3: CASRGTGYNEQYF
DNA: TGTGCCAGCAGGGGGACAGGTTACAATGAGCAGTACTTC

size: .
D: TRBD1
J: TRBJ2-5
V: TRBV14
length: 15
CDR3: CASRSDRGLWNEQYF
DNA: TGTGCCAGCAGAAGTGACAGGGGGCTATGGAATGAGCAGTACTTC

size: .
D: .
J: TRBJ1-6
V: TRBV7-3
length: 15
CDR3: CASSLDTSYNSPLHF
DNA: TGTGCCAGCAGCCTGGACACTTCCTATAATTCACCCCTCCACTTT

size: few
D: .
J: TRBJ1-2
V: TRBV4-2
length: 13
CDR3: CASSPGRDNGYTF
DNA: TGTGCCAGCAGCCCAGGGAGGGACAATGGCTACACCTTC

size: .
D: .
J: TRBJ2-7
V: TRBV9
length: 13
CDR3: CASSADAGYEQYF
DNA: TGTGCCAGCAGCGCGGACGCTGGCTACGAGCAGTACTTC

size: .
D: .
J: TRBJ2-7
V: TRBV6-2/TRBV6-3
length: 12
CDR3: CASSYAVREQYF
DNA: TGTGCCAGCAGTTACGCGGTACGCGAGCAGTACTTC

size: .
D: .
J: TRBJ1-1
V: TRBV6-6
length: 13
CDR3: CASSNTRNTEAFF
DNA: TGTGCCAGCAGCAACACAAGAAACACTGAAGCTTTCTTT

size: few
D: .
J: TRBJ2-7
V: TRBV12-3/TRBV12-4
length: 14
CDR3: CASSLGGITYEQYF
DNA: TGTGCCAGCAGTTTAGGCGGCATAACCTACGAGCAGTACTTC

size: .
D: TRBD1
J: TRBJ2-4
V: TRBV10-3
length: 15
CDR3: CAISVPGQGAGEQYF
DNA: TGTGCCATCAGTGTACCAGGACAGGGGGCGGGGGAGCAGTACTTC

size: .
D: .
J: TRBJ2-7
V: TRBV29-1
length: 12
CDR3: CSVEDLGPEQYF
DNA: TGCAGCGTTGAAGATCTAGGCCCCGAGCAGTACTTC

size: .
D: .
J: TRBJ2-7
V: TRBV29-1
length: 10
CDR3: CSVEGDEQYF
DNA: TGCAGCGTTGAAGGGGACGAGCAGTACTTC

size: few
D: .
J: TRBJ2-6
V: TRBV7-2
length: 14
CDR3: CASSLVLGANVLTF
DNA: TGTGCCAGCAGCTTAGTTCTCGGGGCCAACGTCCTGACTTTC

size: .
D: TRBD2
J: TRBJ2-7
V: TRBV7-9
length: 15
CDR3: CASSALAGRSYEQYF
DNA: TGTGCCAGCAGCGCGCTAGCGGGAAGGTCCTACGAGCAGTACTTC

size: .
D: .
J: TRBJ1-2
V: TRBV4-2
length: 15
CDR3: CASSQEVGALYGYTF
DNA: TGTGCCAGCAGCCAAGAGGTTGGGGCTCTCTATGGCTACACCTTC

size: .
D: TRBD2
J: TRBJ2-5
V: TRBV9
length: 17
CDR3: CASSVGGLAGGLETQYF
DNA: TGTGCCAGCAGCGTAGGGGGACTAGCGGGGGGATTGGAGACCCAGTACTTC

size: .
D: .
J: TRBJ2-2
V: TRBV12-3/TRBV12-4
length: 14
CDR3: CASSFPPQTGELFF
DNA: TGTGCCAGCAGTTTTCCCCCACAAACCGGGGAGCTGTTTTTT